This entry lists 2 T cell receptor beta chains sequenced from one sample in a study of preoperative IRX-2 immunotherapy in early breast cancer. Indicated treatment: preoperative locoregional IRX-2 cytokine immunotherapy. Some clones are missing from TCRdb's copy, which holds only in-frame ones; the method was immunoSEQ multiplex PCR. The repertoire holds about 3,400 clones, with 78% as singletons. Specimen: tumor tissue, collected after IRX-2 immunotherapy. All receptors derive from a human donor with breast cancer.

This clone ranks as large (0.1 to 1%). The gene calls are TRBV6-8 and TRBJ1-6; D remains ambiguous. The CDR3 extends over 15 amino acids. Germline lookup yields CDR1 MNHGY and CDR2 SAAAGT. V was pared by 4 bases and J by 0 bases, with 7 bases between. The CDR3 here is CASSSLSSYNSPLHF. In DNA, the CDR3 is TGTGCCAGCAGTTCCCTTAGCTCCTATAATTCACCCCTCCACTTT.

This sequence joins TRBV7-4 and TRBJ2-1; TRBD2 agrees at 10 bases. The CDR3 loop spans 15 amino acids. From germline, CDR1 is SGHVT and CDR2 SQSDAQ. V was clipped by 4 bases and J by 5 bases; unmatched bases: 5. CDR3 protein: CASSYRTSGHNEQFF. CDR3 nucleotides: TGTGCCAGCAGCTACCGGACTAGCGGACACAATGAGCAGTTCTTC.